These 31 T cell receptor beta chains share one sample of origin, sequenced in a study of shared clonotypes between healthy human individuals. Naive CD8 cells comprised CD45RO-negative, CCR7-positively selected cells, excluding terminally differentiated effector memory CD45RA+ cells. Assay: immunoSEQ multiplex PCR; the TCRdb copy retains only in-frame clones and omits some. The data contain approximately 810,000 clones, 80% to 95% of them seen just once; the ten biggest clones take up under 30%. Source material: naive CD8+ T cells sorted from blood. The receptors come from a man aged 25-45 years in good health.

This clone was observed once. The chain has TRBV9 and TRBJ2-2, with D possibly matching TRBD1 (6 bases). CDR1 is SGDLS, CDR2 YYNGEE, per germline. The CDR3 runs 18 residues. V was trimmed by 0 bases and J by 0 bases, leaving 15 bases between them. The CDR3 loop is CASSVATKGVPNTGELFF. The CDR3 nucleotides read TGTGCCAGCAGCGTAGCTACTAAGGGGGTACCGAACACCGGGGAGCTGTTTTTT. The variable domain in full, completed from reference TRBV9 and TRBJ2-2, reads DSGVTQTPKHLITATGQRVTLRCSPRSGDLSVYWYQQSLDQGLQFLIQYYNGEERAKGNILERFSAQQFPDLHSELNLSSLELGDSALYFCASSVATKGVPNTGELFFGEGSRLTVL.

The chain recombines TRBV9 with TRBJ2-7, with 9 bases matching TRBD1. Per the germline V gene, CDR1 is SGDLS and CDR2 is YYNGEE. CDR3 length: 14 amino acids. The junction had 7 bases not matched to a gene; V was cut back by 8 bases and J by 1 base. CDR3 in amino acids: CARYRDRESYEQYF. In nucleotides, the CDR3 is TGTGCCAGATACCGGGACAGGGAATCCTACGAGCAGTACTTC.

The chain has TRBV2 and TRBJ2-1, with D maybe TRBD2 (5 bases). The CDR3 is 12 residues long. The germline CDR1 and CDR2 sequences are SNHLY and FYNNEI. The V end lost 7 bases, the J end lost 9 bases, and 13 bases lay between the germline ends. The CDR3 loop reads CASIEGLREQFF. The CDR3 nucleotides read TGTGCCAGCATTGAGGGTCTGCGTGAGCAGTTCTTC. Variable domain in full (rest from reference TRBV2 and TRBJ2-1): EPEVTQTPSHQVTQMGQEVILRCVPISNHLYFYWYRQILGQKVEFLVSFYNNEISEKSEIFDDQFSVERPDGSNFTLKIRSTKLEDSAMYFCASIEGLREQFFGPGTRLTVL.

The rearrangement links TRBV30 to TRBJ2-1; D not certain. CDR3 size: 12 residues. In germline, CDR1 is GTSNPN, CDR2 SVGIG (reference sequence). V was clipped by 1 base and J by 6 bases, with 7 bases between them. The CDR3 nucleotides read TGTGCCTGGAGTGCCCTTTCCAATGAGCAGTTCTTC. Translation: CAWSALSNEQFF.

V and J are TRBV2 and TRBJ1-2; D unclear. This CDR3 comprises 14 residues. Germline assignment: CDR1 SNHLY and CDR2 FYNNEI. The germline V and J ends were trimmed by 3 bases and 0 bases, with 8 bases remaining between them. The CDR3 DNA reads as TGTGCCAGCAGTGATCAGACCTCTAACTATGGCTACACCTTC. This codes for CASSDQTSNYGYTF.

The rearrangement joins TRBV5-1 to TRBJ2-3; possible D gene TRBD1, 5 bases. The germline CDR1 and CDR2 sequences are SGHRS and YFSETQ. The CDR3 sequence is 16 residues long. V dropped 0 bases and J dropped 3 bases, with 14 bases sitting between them. The CDR3 here is CASSLGPRARTDTQYF. Written as DNA, the CDR3 is TGCGCCAGCAGCTTGGGTCCCAGGGCCCGGACAGATACGCAGTATTTT.

The chain recombines TRBV9 with TRBJ2-2; 7 bases line up with TRBD1. The CDR3 extends over 19 amino acids. Germline CDR1 reads SGDLS; CDR2 reads YYNGEE. V dropped 0 bases and J dropped 0; count of bases not matched to a gene: 11. Here the CDR3 reads CASSVVVVAGTANTGELFF. CDR3 DNA: TGTGCCAGCAGCGTAGTAGTAGTAGCCGGGACAGCGAACACCGGGGAGCTGTTTTTT.

The gene calls are TRBV19 and TRBJ1-1, with TRBD1 identical over 7 bases. The CDR3 runs 13 residues. V shed 1 base, J shed 11 bases, and the junction held 7 bases outside the gene matches. Germline-derived CDR1 and CDR2 are LNHDA and SQIVND (reference sequence). CDR3 sequence reads: CASSIATGVKAFF. CDR3 sequence (DNA): TGTGCCAGTAGTATAGCCACAGGGGTGAAGGCTTTCTTT.

V and J are TRBV11-2 and TRBJ2-1; D possibly corresponds to TRBD2 (5 bases). The CDR3 is 16 amino acids. Trimming pared 1 base from V and 3 bases from J, leaving 13 bases between. The germline gives CDR1 SGHAT, CDR2 FQNNGV. This chain's CDR3 is CASSLGERSYYNEQFF. The CDR3 DNA is TGTGCCAGCAGCTTAGGAGAGCGGAGCTACTACAATGAGCAGTTCTTC.

The V call is TRBV7-2, the J call TRBJ1-1; 7 nucleotides align to TRBD1. CDR3 length: 16 amino acids. J gave up 0 bases and V 2 bases, and 6 bases lay outside the gene matches. CDR1 is SGHTA, CDR2 FQGNSA, per germline. The CDR3 coding sequence is TGTGCCAGCAGCTTAAGACCGACAGGGATGAACACTGAAGCTTTCTTT. Translation: CASSLRPTGMNTEAFF.

With regard to this clone: Additional DNA sequences in this sample encode the identical CDR3. The CDR3 protein is CASSTSSYEQYF. Here the CDR3 DNA reads TGTGCCAGCAGTACGAGCTCCTACGAGCAGTACTTC. The chain combines TRBV6-5 with TRBJ2-7; D uncertain. The V end lost 5 bases, the J end lost 0 bases, and 5 bases lay between the germline ends. Germline V gene data show CDR1 as MNHEY and CDR2 as SVGAGI. The CDR3 is 12 amino acids.

V and J are TRBV7-2 and TRBJ2-3; weak D call: TRBD2 (6 bases). The CDR3 totals 14 residues. The ends were cut back, 3 bases at V and 2 bases at J, with 9 bases in the middle. The germline gives CDR1 SGHTA, CDR2 FQGNSA. The CDR3 loop reads CASSFSGATDTQYF. The CDR3 DNA reads as TGTGCCAGCAGCTTTAGCGGAGCCACAGATACGCAGTATTTT. Complete variable domain (other parts from reference TRBV7-2 and TRBJ2-3): GAGVSQSPSNKVTEKGKDVELRCDPISGHTALYWYRQSLGQGLEFLIYFQGNSAPDKSGLPSDRFSAERTGGSVSTLTIQRTQQEDSAVYLCASSFSGATDTQYFGPGTRLTVL.

V is TRBV11-2 and J is TRBJ2-5; D possibly corresponds to TRBD2 (5 bases). Trimming took 3 bases from V and 5 from J, leaving 16 bases between them. The CDR3 consists of 15 residues. In germline, CDR1 is SGHAT, CDR2 FQNNGV. DNA for the CDR3: TGTGCCAGCAGCTTTGGGGAGTTGGCAATCGAGACCCAGTACTTC. Amino acid sequence: CASSFGELAIETQYF.

This clone was seen more than once but under ten times. The V and J genes are TRBV28 and TRBJ2-1; D could derive from TRBD1 or TRBD2 (5 bases each). Per germline, CDR1 MDHEN and CDR2 SYDVKM. The CDR3 is 14 residues long. V lost 1 base and J lost 15, with 19 bases in between. The CDR3 nucleotides read TGTGCCAGCAGTTTATTTCCGACTGAGGGGCCCCGGTTCTTC. It is translated as CASSLFPTEGPRFF.

The rearrangement uses TRBV25-1 and TRBJ2-5; no firm D call. The CDR3 extends over 13 amino acids. Trimming shortened V by 8 bases and J by 8 bases, and 18 bases separated the two germline ends. Germline V gene data show CDR1 as MGHDK and CDR2 as SYGVNS. CDR3 amino acids: CASGPGNSATQYF. The CDR3 nucleotides are TGTGCCAGCGGCCCTGGGAACTCGGCAACCCAGTACTTC.

This sequence joins TRBV4-1 and TRBJ2-3; D not certain. V lost 3 bases and J 0 bases, leaving 13 bases between the germline ends. Per the germline V gene, CDR1 is MGHRA and CDR2 is YSYEKL. This CDR3 has 16 residues. The CDR3 nucleotides read TGCGCCAGCAGCCACCTCATGGTTGGTAGCACAGATACGCAGTATTTT. Its protein is CASSHLMVGSTDTQYF.

The chain has TRBV7-2 and TRBJ1-5; D is uncertain. The CDR3 totals 13 residues. The V end was cut by 1 base, the J end by 7 bases, with 8 bases between. Germline CDR1 is SGHTA and CDR2 is FQGNSA. CDR3 residues: CASSLGQFQPQHF. CDR3 sequence (DNA): TGTGCCAGCAGCTTAGGGCAGTTCCAGCCCCAGCATTTT.

The count of this clone is one. V and J are TRBV6-5 and TRBJ2-7; TRBD1 is a possible D gene (5 bases). V lost 7 bases, J lost 2 bases, and 12 bases lay in between. CDR1 is MNHEY and CDR2 is SVGAGI in the germline V gene. CDR3 length: 13 amino acids. CDR3 sequence: CASTGDSTYEQYF. DNA of the CDR3: TGTGCCAGCACCGGAGACAGTACCTACGAGCAGTACTTC.

The gene calls are TRBV27 and TRBJ2-2, with 7 bases fitting TRBD2. V was clipped by 5 bases and J by 3 bases; unmatched bases: 6. Germline assignment: CDR1 MNHEY and CDR2 SMNVEV (reference sequence). The CDR3 contains 15 residues. The CDR3 sequence: CASSPGLEYTGELFF. The DNA of the CDR3 is TGTGCCAGCAGTCCCGGACTAGAATACACCGGGGAGCTGTTTTTT.

The chain links TRBV4-1 to TRBJ2-3, with 7 bases fitting TRBD1. Germline V lookup: CDR1 MGHRA, CDR2 YSYEKL. With 6 bases clipped from V and 7 bases from J, the junction kept 7 bases outside the gene matches. This CDR3 has 13 residues. This CDR3 is CASRSQGENTQYF. As DNA, the CDR3 is TGCGCCAGCAGAAGCCAGGGGGAGAATACGCAGTATTTT.

This sequence joins TRBV4-1 and TRBJ2-7; D is perhaps TRBD2 (5 bases). The germline gives CDR1 MGHRA, CDR2 YSYEKL. V was clipped by 4 bases and J by 6 bases, with 19 bases between them. There are 15 residues in the CDR3. The CDR3 protein is CASSRLPGRRGEQYF. In nucleotides, the CDR3 is TGCGCCAGCAGCCGCCTCCCCGGAAGACGGGGCGAGCAGTACTTC.

The chain employs TRBV4-1 and TRBJ2-7, with D perhaps matching TRBD1 (6 bases). Deletions cut 1 base from V and 7 bases from J, with 8 bases between. CDR1 and CDR2 (germline): MGHRA, YSYEKL. The CDR3 is 12 residues long. CDR3: CASSQVQGEQYF. CDR3 DNA sequence: TGCGCCAGCAGCCAAGTACAGGGTGAGCAGTACTTC.

The chain uses TRBV27 and TRBJ2-3, with TRBD2 matching over 9 bases. The CDR3 runs 17 residues. Trimming removed 8 bases from V and 8 bases from J; junction bases left unmatched: 20. Germline V gene lookup returns CDR1 MNHEY and CDR2 SMNVEV (reference sequence). DNA of the CDR3: TGTGCCAGCGAATCTAGGCGCGGGAGGGCAGGACTAGGTACGCAGTATTTT. Encoded protein: CASESRRGRAGLGTQYF.

This clone was found once. The chain is built from TRBV7-8 and TRBJ2-1, with D tentatively TRBD2 (5 bases). CDR1 is SGHVS, CDR2 FQNEAQ, per germline. V was trimmed by 6 bases and J by 5 bases, leaving 11 bases between them. This CDR3 region has 13 residues. The CDR3 spells CASRPGIHNEQFF. The CDR3 bases are TGTGCCAGCAGGCCCGGGATCCACAATGAGCAGTTCTTC.

The chain uses TRBV7-2 and TRBJ2-2, with 12 nucleotides matching TRBD1. The CDR3 spans 16 residues. V was pared by 3 bases and J by 9 bases, with 8 bases of the junction left unmatched. Germline V lookup: CDR1 SGHTA, CDR2 FQGNSA. CDR3 in DNA: TGTGCCAGCAGCTTTGGCGGGACAGGGGGCTACCGGGAGCTGTTTTTT. Its protein product is CASSFGGTGGYRELFF.

V gene TRBV5-1 combines with J gene TRBJ1-1; TRBD1 might be the D (5 bases). The CDR3 length is 14 residues. Germline CDR1 SGHRS, CDR2 YFSETQ. Trimming stripped 4 bases from V and 0 bases from J, with 10 bases between. The CDR3 DNA reads as TGCGCCAGCAGCGGTGACAGTTTGAACACTGAAGCTTTCTTT. Amino acid sequence: CASSGDSLNTEAFF. The entire variable domain, with the rest obtained from reference TRBV5-1 and TRBJ1-1, is as follows: KAGVTQTPRYLIKTRGQQVTLSCSPISGHRSVSWYQQTPGQGLQFLFEYFSETQRNKGNFPGRFSGRQFSNSRSEMNVSTLELGDSALYLCASSGDSLNTEAFFGQGTRLTVV.

The V call is TRBV4-1, the J call TRBJ2-1, with TRBD1 matching over 10 bases. CDR3 length: 16 amino acids. The trim removed 7 bases at V and 6 bases at J, leaving 12 bases unmatched. CDR1 and CDR2 from the germline V gene are MGHRA and YSYEKL. The chain's CDR3 is CASTAKWDRGLNEQFF. The CDR3 DNA is TGCGCCAGCACCGCCAAGTGGGACAGGGGTCTCAATGAGCAGTTCTTC.

The chain has TRBV9 and TRBJ2-7, with D perhaps matching TRBD1 (6 bases). Germline CDR1 and CDR2: SGDLS and YYNGEE. V shed 1 base and J shed 4 bases, with 15 bases lying between them. This CDR3 region has 15 residues. CDR3 DNA sequence: TGTGCCAGCAGCGTACAGGGGTGGGGTGATTACGAGCAGTACTTC. This translates into CASSVQGWGDYEQYF.

J is TRBJ2-7 and V is TRBV5-1, with TRBD1 as a possible D gene (6 bases). The CDR3 covers 14 residues. In germline, CDR1 is SGHRS, CDR2 YFSETQ. V dropped 1 base and J dropped 1 base, with 9 bases sitting between them. CDR3 nucleotides: TGCGCCAGCAGCTTGAGGGACAAATCCTACGAGCAGTACTTC. Translating gives CASSLRDKSYEQYF.

CDR3 protein: CASSPRAAPTATNEKLFF. The DNA of the CDR3 is TGTGCCAGCTCACCCCGGGCAGCGCCCACTGCAACTAATGAAAAACTGTTTTTT. The chain combines TRBV18 with TRBJ1-4; D gene ambiguous. V lost 3 bases to trimming and J lost 0 bases, with 17 bases between them. CDR1 and CDR2 (germline): KGHSH, LQKENI. This CDR3 is built from 18 residues.

The chain is built from TRBV7-3 and TRBJ2-2; D remains unclear. V was pared by 1 base and J by 1 base, with 1 base between. CDR1 is SGHTA, CDR2 FQGTGA, per germline. The CDR3 loop spans 13 amino acids. This CDR3 is CASSLKNTGELFF. In nucleotides, the CDR3 is TGTGCCAGCAGCTTAAAGAACACCGGGGAGCTGTTTTTT.